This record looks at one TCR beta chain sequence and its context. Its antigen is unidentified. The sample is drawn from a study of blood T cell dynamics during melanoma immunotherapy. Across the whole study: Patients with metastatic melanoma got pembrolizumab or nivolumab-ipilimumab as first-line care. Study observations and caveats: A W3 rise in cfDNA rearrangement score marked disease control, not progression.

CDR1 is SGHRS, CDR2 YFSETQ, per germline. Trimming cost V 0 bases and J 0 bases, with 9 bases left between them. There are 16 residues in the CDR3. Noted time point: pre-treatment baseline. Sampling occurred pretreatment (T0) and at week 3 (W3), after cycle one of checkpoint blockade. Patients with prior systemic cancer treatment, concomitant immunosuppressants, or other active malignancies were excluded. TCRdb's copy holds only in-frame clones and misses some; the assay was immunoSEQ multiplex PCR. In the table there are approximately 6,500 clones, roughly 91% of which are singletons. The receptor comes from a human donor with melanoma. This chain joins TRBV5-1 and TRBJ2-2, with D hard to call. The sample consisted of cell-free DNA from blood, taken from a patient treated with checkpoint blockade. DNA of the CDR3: TGCGCCAGCAGCTTGGAAGGCGGTGCGAACACCGGGGAGCTGTTTTTT. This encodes CASSLEGGANTGELFF.